One sample yielded the 18 T cell receptor beta chains listed below, sequenced in a study of high-grade serous ovarian cancer treatment subgroups. The tumor samples were collected prior to definitive surgery or chemotherapy. The repertoire was sequenced with immunoSEQ multiplex PCR; TCRdb's copy has only in-frame clones and lacks some. This table has some 20,000 clones, about three quarters appearing once. The source material was tumor tissue. These receptors were taken from a human donor with high-grade serous ovarian cancer.

The chain links TRBV7-3 to TRBJ1-1; possible D gene TRBD1, 6 bases. From germline, CDR1 is SGHTA and CDR2 FQGTGA. Trimming removed 1 base from V and 4 bases from J, with 13 bases in between. This CDR3 has 15 residues. In nucleotides, the CDR3 is TGTGCCAGCAGCTTAAATGGGGGCGCGGGCACTGAAGCTTTCTTT. Residues: CASSLNGGAGTEAFF.

This clone came up a few times. CDR3 coding DNA: TGTGCCAGCTCACCATGGGAGTCCGGCTACACCTTC. It is translated as CASSPWESGYTF. The chain couples TRBV18 to TRBJ1-2; D is undetermined. The CDR3 runs to 12 residues. Trimming left V 2 bases short and J 8 bases short, with 9 bases between. Germline CDR1 KGHSH, CDR2 LQKENI. Complete variable domain (other parts from reference TRBV18 and TRBJ1-2): NAGVMQNPRHLVRRRGQEARLRCSPMKGHSHVYWYRQLPEEGLKFMVYLQKENIIDESGMPKERFSAEFPKEGPSILRIQQVVRGDSAAYFCASSPWESGYTFGSGTRLTVV.

The genes are TRBV6-5 and TRBJ2-1, with a possible D match to TRBD2 (7 bases). The length of the CDR3 is 15 residues. The V end was cut by 6 bases, the J end by 7 bases, with 19 bases between. Per the germline V gene, CDR1 is MNHEY and CDR2 is SVGAGI. For the CDR3, the DNA is TGTGCCAGCAGCCGTCTAGCGGAGGGGGTGAATGAGCAGTTCTTC. It codes for CASSRLAEGVNEQFF.

The V and J genes are TRBV29-1 and TRBJ2-5; no clear D gene. V was pared by 7 bases and J by 0 bases, with 3 bases between. This CDR3 contains 10 residues. Germline-derived CDR1 and CDR2 are SQVTM and ANQGSEA. DNA of the CDR3: TGCAGCGCGGACCAAGAGACCCAGTACTTC. As protein: CSADQETQYF.

The rearrangement joins TRBV10-3 to TRBJ2-3; D remains ambiguous. Germline V gives CDR1 ENHRY, CDR2 SYGVKD. V was clipped by 3 bases and J by 5 bases, with 9 bases between them. This CDR3 contains 13 residues. CDR3: CAISDGFGDTQYF. DNA for the CDR3: TGTGCCATCAGTGACGGCTTCGGAGATACGCAGTATTTT.

The genes are TRBV7-9 and TRBJ1-2; D is undetermined. This CDR3 comprises 17 residues. From germline, CDR1 is SEHNR and CDR2 FQNEAQ (reference sequence). The V and J ends lost 5 bases and 5 bases respectively, with 24 bases between them. The CDR3, as DNA: TGTGCCAGCAGCCCCCGGCCCGAGGATAACCCGGGTTATGGCTACACCTTC. Translating gives CASSPRPEDNPGYGYTF.

The count of this clone is one. The CDR3 region has the DNA TGTGCCAGTAGTATAGATCTGAGGACGTCTTATAGCAATCAGCCCCAGCATTTT. Its translation is CASSIDLRTSYSNQPQHF. V usage is TRBV19 and J usage is TRBJ1-5; unclear D gene. V lost 0 bases to trimming and J lost 0 bases, with 15 bases between them. Germline V gives CDR1 LNHDA, CDR2 SQIVND (reference sequence). The CDR3 has 18 amino acids.

This clone occurred a few times. This chain uses TRBV5-1 with TRBJ2-7; 7 nucleotides agree with TRBD1. Trimming cost V 2 bases and J 3 bases; bases outside gene matches: 2. CDR3 length: 13 residues. Germline CDR1 SGHRS, CDR2 YFSETQ. The CDR3 protein is CASSLRDSYEQYF. CDR3 coding DNA: TGCGCCAGCAGCTTACGGGACAGCTACGAGCAGTACTTC. The whole variable domain, filled in from reference TRBV5-1 and TRBJ2-7, reads KAGVTQTPRYLIKTRGQQVTLSCSPISGHRSVSWYQQTPGQGLQFLFEYFSETQRNKGNFPGRFSGRQFSNSRSEMNVSTLELGDSALYLCASSLRDSYEQYFGPGTRLTVT.

This clone was seen a few times. This chain joins TRBV18 and TRBJ1-3; TRBD1 is a possible D gene (5 bases). The CDR3 spans 15 residues. Trimming removed 5 bases from V and 0 bases from J, with 11 bases in between. Germline CDR1 is KGHSH and CDR2 is LQKENI. The DNA of the CDR3 is TGTGCCAGCTCATCTCGGGGCACCTCTGGAAACACCATATATTTT. Its protein product is CASSSRGTSGNTIYF.

The chain employs TRBV7-7 and TRBJ2-7; weak D call: TRBD1 (6 bases). Germline values: CDR1 SSHAT, CDR2 FNYEAQ (reference sequence). Trimming removed 5 bases at V and 4 bases at J, with 12 bases between. This CDR3 region has 13 residues. The CDR3 here is CASSPGVEYEQYF. DNA for the CDR3: TGTGCCAGCAGCCCAGGGGTGGAGTACGAGCAGTACTTC.

The rearrangement uses TRBV10-3 and TRBJ2-5; the D gene is possibly TRBD1 (6 bases). Germline V gives CDR1 ENHRY, CDR2 SYGVKD. With 9 bases removed from V and 2 bases from J, the gap between germline ends came to 7 bases. This CDR3 has 11 amino acids. The CDR3 DNA follows: TGTGCCATACAGGGTCAAGAGACCCAGTACTTC. Translated, it gives CAIQGQETQYF.

The rearrangement uses TRBV28 and TRBJ1-3, with 7 nucleotides matching TRBD1. V was clipped by 6 bases and J by 0 bases; unmatched bases: 8. Germline loops: CDR1 MDHEN, CDR2 SYDVKM. The CDR3 runs to 16 residues. The chain's CDR3 is CASSRQGDFSGNTIYF. The DNA for the CDR3 is TGTGCCAGCAGCCGACAGGGAGATTTCTCTGGAAACACCATATATTTT.

V usage is TRBV4-3 and J usage is TRBJ1-1; 8 nucleotides align to TRBD1. The V gene end was trimmed by 2 bases and the J gene end by 4 bases; junction bases not matched to a gene: 9. Germline CDR1 reads LGHNA; CDR2 reads YSLEER. This CDR3 spans 16 amino acids. This CDR3 reads CASSQYRTGMGTEAFF. The CDR3 region has the DNA TGCGCCAGCAGCCAATACCGGACAGGGATGGGCACTGAAGCTTTCTTT.

The chain recombines TRBV6-4 with TRBJ2-1; perhaps D is TRBD1 or TRBD2 (5 bases each). Looked up from germline, CDR1 is MRHNA and CDR2 is SNTAGT. Trimming removed 3 bases from V and 7 bases from J, with 16 bases in between. This CDR3 comprises 15 residues. In DNA form, the CDR3 reads TGTGCCAGCAGTGATAGGGACGGAGAGGCGAATGAGCAGTTCTTC. Protein sequence: CASSDRDGEANEQFF.

The chain employs TRBV6-5 and TRBJ2-1; D might be TRBD2 (5 bases). Germline CDR1 MNHEY, CDR2 SVGAGI. The CDR3 consists of 14 residues. V was trimmed by 2 bases and J by 3 bases, leaving 8 bases between them. The CDR3 loop is CASSYRGGYNEQFF. The CDR3 nucleotides read TGTGCCAGCAGTTACCGCGGAGGCTACAATGAGCAGTTCTTC.

The chain is built from TRBV7-9 and TRBJ2-4; 9 positions agree with TRBD2. This CDR3 is built from 15 residues. Trimming removed 5 bases from V and 7 bases from J; junction bases left unmatched: 9. Germline assignment: CDR1 SEHNR and CDR2 FQNEAQ (reference sequence). CDR3 region: CASSISGREGNIQYF. The CDR3 bases are TGTGCCAGCAGCATTAGCGGGAGAGAGGGGAACATTCAGTACTTC.

DNA of the CDR3: TGTGCCAGCAGTTACTCCGGCGGTAGACTCGAGCAGTTCTTC. This translates into CASSYSGGRLEQFF. The chain uses TRBV6-5 and TRBJ2-1, with D hard to call. CDR1 and CDR2 from the germline V gene are MNHEY and SVGAGI. The V end was cut by 0 bases, the J end by 10 bases, with 13 bases between. The CDR3 is 14 residues long.

This chain joins TRBV5-4 and TRBJ2-1; the D call may be TRBD1 or TRBD2 (5 bases each). Germline CDR1 SGHNT, CDR2 YYREEE (reference sequence). Deletions cut 5 bases from V and 6 bases from J, with 18 bases between. The CDR3 sequence is 15 residues long. In nucleotides, the CDR3 is TGTGCCAGCAGTCAGGGAGCCGGGATTCGCAATGAGCAGTTCTTC. Protein: CASSQGAGIRNEQFF.